This TCR beta chain was identified during a study of T-cell memory formation after mild COVID-19. General study points: Clones that contracted clustered mainly in CM and EM if CD4+ and in EMRA if CD8+.

TCRdb re-called the 5' RACE reads with MiXCR, one entry per CDR3 protein. The repertoire holds 280,000 or so distinct CDR3 sequences, with around 8% as singletons. The CDR3 runs 17 residues. Per germline, CDR1 DFQATT and CDR2 SNEGSKA (reference sequence). This clonotype showed up just a few times. The antigen is unknown. The junction departs from germline at one end; a sequencing error may be responsible. This chain links TRBV20-1 with TRBJ1-1, with 9 nucleotides matching TRBD1. Specimen: PBMCs or a T cell subset sorted from them (not recorded which). This TCR was recovered from a man aged 18 to 35 who had mild COVID-19 (a few samples of this study predate the infection). Cell type and time point are not known. The CDR3 DNA reads TGCAGTGCTAGAAAGGGACAGGGAAGGAGGGGGAACCCTGAAGCTTTCTTT. This encodes CSARKGQGRRGNPEAFF.